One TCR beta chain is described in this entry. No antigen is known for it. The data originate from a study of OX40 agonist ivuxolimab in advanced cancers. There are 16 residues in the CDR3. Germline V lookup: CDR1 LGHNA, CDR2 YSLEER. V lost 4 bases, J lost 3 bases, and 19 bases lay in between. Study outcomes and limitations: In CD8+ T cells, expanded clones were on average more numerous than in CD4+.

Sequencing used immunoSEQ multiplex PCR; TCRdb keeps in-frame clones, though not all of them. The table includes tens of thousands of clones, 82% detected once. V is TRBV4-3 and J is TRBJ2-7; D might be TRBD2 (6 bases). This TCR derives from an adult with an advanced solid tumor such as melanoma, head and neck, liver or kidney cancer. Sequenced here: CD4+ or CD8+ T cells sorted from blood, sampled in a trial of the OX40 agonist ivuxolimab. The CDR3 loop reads CASSRQSEGTFYEQYF. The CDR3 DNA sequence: TGCGCCAGCAGCCGCCAATCCGAAGGGACTTTCTACGAGCAGTACTTC.